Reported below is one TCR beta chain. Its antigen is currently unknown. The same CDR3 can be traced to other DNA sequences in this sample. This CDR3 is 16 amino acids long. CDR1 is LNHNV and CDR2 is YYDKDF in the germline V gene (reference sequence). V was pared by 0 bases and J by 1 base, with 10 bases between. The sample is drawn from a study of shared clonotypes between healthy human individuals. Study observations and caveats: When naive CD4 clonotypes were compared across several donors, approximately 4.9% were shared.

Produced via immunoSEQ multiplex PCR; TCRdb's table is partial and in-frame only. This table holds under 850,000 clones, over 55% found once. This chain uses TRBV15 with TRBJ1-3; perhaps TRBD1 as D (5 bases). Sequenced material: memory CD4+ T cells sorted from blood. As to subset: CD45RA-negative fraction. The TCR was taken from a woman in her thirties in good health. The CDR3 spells CATSRDLGGSGNTIYF. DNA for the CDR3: TGTGCCACCAGCAGAGATCTTGGGGGATCTGGAAACACCATATATTTT.